This is a list of T cell receptor beta chains from one sample in a study of OX40 agonist ivuxolimab in advanced cancers. Profiled with immunoSEQ multiplex PCR; TCRdb holds only in-frame clones, not every one. The sample records roughly 62,000 clones, less than 85% being singletons. The sample in question was CD4+ or CD8+ T cells sorted from blood, obtained in a trial of the OX40 agonist ivuxolimab. These receptors all come from an adult with an advanced solid tumor such as melanoma, head and neck, liver or kidney cancer. The CDR3 runs from the conserved cysteine through the conserved F or W. Each record gives: clone size, D gene, V gene, J gene, CDR3 length, CDR3 protein, CDR3 DNA. The D gene is left open where the match is weak. Some rows mark clone size as missing; the rest say once, few, many or name a class of expanded clone.

clone_size: NA; d_call: TRBD2; v_call: TRBV2; j_call: TRBJ2-3; cdr3_length: 18; cdr3_aa: CASEGLAGGMDSTDTQYF; cdr3_nt: TGTGCCAGCGAAGGACTAGCGGGAGGCATGGATAGCACAGATACGCAGTATTTT
clone_size: few; d_call: NA; v_call: TRBV5-4; j_call: TRBJ2-2; cdr3_length: 14; cdr3_aa: CASSLGQNTGELFF; cdr3_nt: TGTGCCAGCAGCTTGGGACAGAACACCGGGGAGCTGTTTTTT
clone_size: NA; d_call: TRBD1; v_call: TRBV15; j_call: TRBJ2-2; cdr3_length: 17; cdr3_aa: CATSRDLHRGSTGELFF; cdr3_nt: TGTGCCACCAGCAGAGATCTTCACAGGGGTTCCACCGGGGAGCTGTTTTTT
clone_size: few; d_call: NA; v_call: TRBV21-1; j_call: TRBJ1-1; cdr3_length: 11; cdr3_aa: CAVDSITEAFF; cdr3_nt: TGTGCCGTCGACAGTATCACTGAAGCTTTCTTT
clone_size: NA; d_call: NA; v_call: TRBV7-9; j_call: TRBJ2-7; cdr3_length: 12; cdr3_aa: CASSRLIYEQYF; cdr3_nt: TGTGCCAGCAGCAGACTCATTTACGAGCAGTACTTC
clone_size: NA; d_call: NA; v_call: TRBV6-5; j_call: TRBJ1-2; cdr3_length: 15; cdr3_aa: CASSYSAGDNYGYTF; cdr3_nt: TGTGCCAGCAGTTACTCGGCAGGCGACAACTATGGCTACACCTTC
clone_size: NA; d_call: NA; v_call: TRBV9; j_call: TRBJ1-6; cdr3_length: 14; cdr3_aa: CASSVDQYNSPLHF; cdr3_nt: TGTGCCAGCAGCGTCGACCAGTATAATTCACCCCTCCACTTT
clone_size: NA; d_call: NA; v_call: TRBV6-1; j_call: TRBJ1-5; cdr3_length: 16; cdr3_aa: CASSDLVRGGNQPQHF; cdr3_nt: TGTGCCAGCAGTGATTTAGTACGCGGGGGCAATCAGCCCCAGCATTTT
clone_size: NA; d_call: NA; v_call: TRBV6-6; j_call: TRBJ2-2; cdr3_length: 13; cdr3_aa: CASTAANTGELFF; cdr3_nt: TGTGCCAGCACCGCGGCGAACACCGGGGAGCTGTTTTTT
clone_size: NA; d_call: NA; v_call: TRBV2; j_call: TRBJ2-3; cdr3_length: 14; cdr3_aa: CASSEEVWTDTQYF; cdr3_nt: TGTGCCAGCAGTGAGGAGGTCTGGACAGATACGCAGTATTTT
clone_size: NA; d_call: NA; v_call: TRBV11-2; j_call: TRBJ1-1; cdr3_length: 14; cdr3_aa: CASSSYSARTEAFF; cdr3_nt: TGTGCCAGCAGCTCCTACTCGGCCCGCACTGAAGCTTTCTTT
clone_size: NA; d_call: TRBD2; v_call: TRBV7-6; j_call: TRBJ2-3; cdr3_length: 16; cdr3_aa: CASSPEVAGGTDTQYF; cdr3_nt: TGTGCCAGCAGCCCCGAGGTAGCGGGGGGCACAGATACGCAGTATTTT
clone_size: NA; d_call: TRBD1; v_call: TRBV7-2; j_call: TRBJ2-1; cdr3_length: 15; cdr3_aa: CASSPWGTVYNEQFF; cdr3_nt: TGTGCCAGCAGCCCCTGGGGGACAGTCTACAATGAGCAGTTCTTC
clone_size: NA; d_call: TRBD2; v_call: TRBV7-2; j_call: TRBJ2-1; cdr3_length: 14; cdr3_aa: CASSLGGLYNEQFF; cdr3_nt: TGTGCCAGCAGCCTGGGGGGGTTGTACAATGAGCAGTTCTTC
clone_size: NA; d_call: NA; v_call: TRBV28; j_call: TRBJ2-7; cdr3_length: 11; cdr3_aa: CASSFAYEQYF; cdr3_nt: TGTGCCAGCAGTTTCGCCTACGAGCAGTACTTC
clone_size: NA; d_call: NA; v_call: TRBV2; j_call: TRBJ2-3; cdr3_length: 15; cdr3_aa: CASSGTFIGTDTQYF; cdr3_nt: TGTGCCAGCAGCGGAACGTTTATAGGGACAGATACGCAGTATTTT
clone_size: NA; d_call: TRBD2; v_call: TRBV19; j_call: TRBJ2-4; cdr3_length: 15; cdr3_aa: CASRRGTSAQNIQYF; cdr3_nt: TGTGCCAGTAGAAGGGGGACTAGCGCGCAAAACATTCAGTACTTC
clone_size: NA; d_call: NA; v_call: TRBV11-2; j_call: TRBJ2-1; cdr3_length: 12; cdr3_aa: CASSPGGNEQFF; cdr3_nt: TGTGCCAGCAGCCCGGGTGGGAATGAGCAGTTCTTC
clone_size: once; d_call: NA; v_call: TRBV7-9; j_call: TRBJ2-1; cdr3_length: 15; cdr3_aa: CASSLAGDSYNEQFF; cdr3_nt: TGTGCCAGCAGCTTAGCGGGAGATTCCTACAATGAGCAGTTCTTC
clone_size: NA; d_call: NA; v_call: TRBV19; j_call: TRBJ1-1; cdr3_length: 14; cdr3_aa: CASSKGVGNTEAFF; cdr3_nt: TGTGCCAGTAGTAAGGGCGTAGGGAACACTGAAGCTTTCTTT
clone_size: NA; d_call: NA; v_call: TRBV9; j_call: TRBJ1-6; cdr3_length: 12; cdr3_aa: CASSSAPYSLHF; cdr3_nt: TGTGCCAGCAGCTCGGCCCCTTATTCCCTCCACTTT
clone_size: once; d_call: TRBD1; v_call: TRBV18; j_call: TRBJ2-5; cdr3_length: 15; cdr3_aa: CASSPDRGRGETQYF; cdr3_nt: TGTGCCAGCTCACCGGACAGGGGGAGGGGAGAGACCCAGTACTTC
clone_size: NA; d_call: NA; v_call: TRBV18; j_call: TRBJ2-7; cdr3_length: 14; cdr3_aa: CASSPPSARYEQYF; cdr3_nt: TGTGCCAGCTCACCACCGTCAGCCCGCTACGAGCAGTACTTC